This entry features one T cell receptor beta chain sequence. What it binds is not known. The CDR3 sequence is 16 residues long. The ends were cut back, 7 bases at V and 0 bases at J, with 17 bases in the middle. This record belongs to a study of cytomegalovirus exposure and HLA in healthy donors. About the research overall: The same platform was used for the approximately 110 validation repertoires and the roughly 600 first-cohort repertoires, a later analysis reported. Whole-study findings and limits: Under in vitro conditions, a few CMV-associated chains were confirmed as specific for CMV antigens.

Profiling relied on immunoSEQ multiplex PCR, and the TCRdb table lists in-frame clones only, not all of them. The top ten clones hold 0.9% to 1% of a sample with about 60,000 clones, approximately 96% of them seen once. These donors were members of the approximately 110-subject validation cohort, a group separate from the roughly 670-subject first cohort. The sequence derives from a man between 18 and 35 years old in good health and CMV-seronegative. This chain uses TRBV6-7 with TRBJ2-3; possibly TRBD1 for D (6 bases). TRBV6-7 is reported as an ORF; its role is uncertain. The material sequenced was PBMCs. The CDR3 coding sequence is TGTGCCAGCACCAAGCCCAGACAGGCTAGCACAGATACGCAGTATTTT. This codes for CASTKPRQASTDTQYF.